The text below deals with one T cell receptor beta chain. Its antigen is not yet known. Base qualities are not at hand, and no much larger clone is one base apart. TCRbeta CDR3 regions were amplified from genomic DNA by means of the immunoSEQ Assay, a bias-controlled multiplex PCR. Turning to the authors' computational methods: Nucleated cell counts per sample were estimated from amplification of reference gene primers within the assay. To quantify the absolute abundance of each unique TCRbeta CDR3 rearrangement, sequence reads were collapsed and filtered. For each sample, productive Simpson clonality was calculated as the square root of Simpson's diversity index across productive rearrangements. Not all clones reach the TCRdb copy of this immuneACCESS table, which keeps in-frame sequences only. Checked studies attribute under half of the gap to unresolved V genes and leave the rest unexplained. V and J calls and clone size come straight from that table; D and trimming were deduced from the DNA. Counted in this sample were some 100,000 clones; approximately 85% of them appeared once. 5.5% to 6.5% of the sample is taken by the ten largest.

The entry originates in a study of blood T cell repertoires in COVID-19 (dated by TCRdb to 2020 to 2021). Describing the broader study: Samples covering the acute and convalescent phases of COVID-19 were provided by collaborators in the United States, Italy and Spain. A de-identified subject ID, COVID-19 status, age in years and sex were almost always included in the sample metadata. Where available, HLA class I and class II types were taken from metadata supplied by the sample provider and were not determined by assay-based typing. The repertoires were released in a freely available public database meant as a resource for research on the immune response to SARS-CoV-2. Subjects who had been exposed to COVID-19, were actively infected with it, or had recovered from it provided the deeply sampled blood TCRbeta repertoires that made up the dataset. Samples came from the ongoing ImmuneRACE study (first 160 participants) plus 1,254 subjects from 6 global collaborators. The prospective study material was composed of cDNA or gDNA derived from T cells, B-cell-depleted T cells, or PBMCs.

Each collaborating institution followed its own protocols to collect whole blood in K2EDTA tubes. Collaborator samples were shipped for TCRbeta analysis as frozen whole blood, isolated PBMCs, or DNA extracted from either sample type. Results the study describes overall, beyond this receptor: The quantity of clinical and demographic metadata differed by source and by participant and was supplied without curation.

The clonotype originates from a woman aged 55-70 years with acute or convalescent COVID-19. The sequencing sample was made of peripheral blood.

The encoded CDR3 is CASSPTGVYNEQFF. The bases read TGTGCCAGCAGCCCTACAGGGGTCTACAATGAGCAGTTCTTC. The rearrangement combines TRBV5-4 with TRBJ2-1, and 7 junction bases match TRBD1. Reading from cysteine to phenylalanine, the CDR3 counts 14 amino acids. Just CDR3 DNA is preserved here, 42 bases in frame from base 1. Trimming takes 4 bases off V and 3 bases off J; junction bases not matched to a gene: 4. Per the germline V gene (reference sequence), SGHNT is the CDR1 and YYREEE is the CDR2.